A single sample is the source of the 3 T cell receptor beta chains below, sequenced in a study of shared clonotypes between healthy human individuals. Here immunoSEQ multiplex PCR was the method, and the copy in TCRdb shows in-frame clones only, minus some. Of a few hundred thousand clones detected, around 79% appear once; the ten largest clones hold about 10%. Material: memory CD4+ T cells sorted from blood. Subset of the sample: CD45RA-negative fraction. These receptors all stem from a man aged 25-40 years in good health.

The V and J genes are TRBV28 and TRBJ2-5, with 8 nucleotides matching TRBD1. The CDR3 loop spans 17 amino acids. Germline V gives CDR1 MDHEN, CDR2 SYDVKM. V trimming: 6 bases; J trimming: 1 base; junction bases outside the gene matches: 13. CDR3 region: CASSPRQGALGQETQYF. CDR3 sequence (DNA): TGTGCCAGCAGCCCTAGGCAGGGGGCCTTGGGCCAAGAGACCCAGTACTTC.

The chain has TRBV6-6 and TRBJ1-5; no clear D gene. Trimming cost V 0 bases and J 6 bases, with 9 bases left between them. This CDR3 has 14 amino acids. Germline loops: CDR1 MNHNY, CDR2 SVGAGI (reference sequence). CDR3 sequence (DNA): TGTGCCAGCAGTTACTCGACACAAGCTCAGCCCCAGCATTTT. Translation gives CASSYSTQAQPQHF.

This chain joins TRBV5-4 and TRBJ2-3; 11 bases fit TRBD2. CDR3 size: 17 residues. V gave up 4 bases and J gave up 5 bases; unmatched junction bases: 12. Germline V lookup: CDR1 SGHNT, CDR2 YYREEE (reference sequence). DNA of the CDR3: TGTGCCAGCAGCCCGCGACTAGCGGGAAGGGGCAGAGATACGCAGTATTTT. As protein: CASSPRLAGRGRDTQYF. Full variable domain (rest looked up from reference TRBV5-4 and TRBJ2-3): ETGVTQSPTHLIKTRGQQVTLRCSSQSGHNTVSWYQQALGQGPQFIFQYYREEENGRGNFPPRFSGLQFPNYSSELNVNALELDDSALYLCASSPRLAGRGRDTQYFGPGTRLTVL.